The present T cell receptor (beta chain) was sequenced within a study of shared clonotypes between healthy human individuals (TCRdb year 2020). Describing the broader study: Two women and a few men aged 18 to 49 years were included in the cohort. For each donor, CD4 naive and CD4 memory were each run on three plates, CD8 naive on two plates, and CD8 memory on one plate. The study deeply sequenced blood TCR repertoires of 5 or 6 healthy adults to estimate repertoire size and the extent of clonotype sharing between individuals. Libraries were prepared and TCR repertoires were sequenced by different laboratories using diverse techniques, in order to increase sequencing depth and limit assay-specific biases. Between about 0.94 and 8.9 billion PBMCs per donor were obtained by leukapheresis.

The paper as a whole reports these results and caveats: Because the study included a small number of donors, the genetic and exposure-history diversity represented was limited. Estimated clonotype richness was generally larger for naive than for memory subsets. When a few donors were compared, the shared fraction of clonotypes was roughly 5% for naive CD4, less than 4% for naive CD8, 2.3% for memory CD4, and about 0.36% for memory CD8. Pairwise subsampling indicated that sequencing depth was expected to affect the degree of clonotype sharing among donors. Compared with non-shared clonotypes, clonotypes shared by all four sorted-subset donors had higher generation probabilities. Sampling was restricted to blood, and TCR repertoires in tissue are likely to differ from TCR repertoires in blood. Rarefaction of sorted-subset datasets indicated incomplete sequencing despite the large sequencing depth.

Note on this clone: Its antigen target is currently unknown. No much larger clone is present one base from it, and per-base qualities are unavailable.

Healthy HIV-negative adults with no recently reported acute infections or vaccinations were included as donors. Every donor was a Caucasian adult living in Nashville, Tennessee, USA. CD8 memory samples consisted of magnetically selected CD45RO+ cells combined with CCR7-negative CD45RA+ effector memory (TemRA) cells. After blood collection by leukapheresis, PBMCs were isolated using Ficoll-Histopaque density gradient centrifugation and then cryopreserved in the vapor phase of liquid nitrogen. Purity and quantity of every magnetically sorted T cell population were checked by analytical flow cytometry. From each sorted fraction, genomic DNA was isolated and quantified by UV absorbance on a Nanodrop 2000c. Taken from the germline V gene (reference sequence), the CDR1 and CDR2 loops are MNHEY and SMNVEV. Trimming at the junction amounts to 5 bases on V and 3 bases on J, and the germline ends lie 8 bases apart. The cysteine opens and the phenylalanine closes a CDR3 of 12 amino acids. Only the CDR3 portion is preserved as DNA: 36 bases, with reading frame beginning at the first base.

TCR CDR3 regions were amplified from genomic DNA by multiplex PCR using the deep immunoSEQ assay. For each cell subset, the extracted genomic DNA was distributed evenly across all wells of several immunoSEQ 96-well plates, and each plate served as one replicate. Each replicate PCR for sorted subsets received around 200 ng genomic DNA, equal to roughly 33,000 T cell genomes. The purified libraries were quantified using a Qubit 3.0 fluorometer, sized with a Bioanalyzer 2100, and then quantified again using the KAPA Library Quantification kit. Every immunoSEQ 96-well plate was sequenced on a separate single-read 150-cycle Illumina NextSeq 550 flow cell. Per the source publication's procedure: The immunoSEQ output contained only junctional sequences without quality scores, so filtering could not match that applied to full-length reads. To assign V/J genes and CDR3, sequences were annotated using PyIR, a Python wrapper for IgBLAST v1.9, with IMGT germline references. Any read was removed if the V/J assignment was weak (E-value above 1e-6), the CDR3 was missing, or the read contained stop codons, out-of-frame junctions, or ambiguous translated residues. V3J clonotypes were defined as sequences sharing an identical inferred V gene, J gene, and CDR3 amino acid sequence. To compute the percentage overlap between repertoires, the number of shared unique clonotypes was divided by the size of the smaller repertoire. Three approaches were used to assess repertoire richness: RTK rarefaction, the Chao1 estimator, and Recon v2.1 estimates of unobserved clonotypes. For all TCRbeta clonotypes obtained by the gDNA method from a handful of donors, generation probabilities were computed with OLGA. TCRdb mirrors the immuneACCESS table, restricted to in-frame sequences. Some clones are absent from its copies; in checked studies, under half trace to an unresolved V gene, and the reason for the others is unknown. V, J and clone size reflect that table, while D and trimming were determined from the DNA. The sample data list about 120,000 clones, and more than 65% of these were observed just once. The ten biggest clones cover roughly 24% of the sample.

Sequenced: memory CD8+ T cells sorted from blood. This sample's cell subset or site label indicates: CD45RO+ cells pooled with CCR7-negative TemRA cells. The rearranged segments are TRBV27 and TRBJ2-7; the D gene is not confidently resolved. This TCR was sampled from a woman under 40 in good health. Here is the DNA: TGTGCCAGCAGTGGGTTTGGCTACGAGCAGTACTTC. Translated, this gives CASSGFGYEQYF.